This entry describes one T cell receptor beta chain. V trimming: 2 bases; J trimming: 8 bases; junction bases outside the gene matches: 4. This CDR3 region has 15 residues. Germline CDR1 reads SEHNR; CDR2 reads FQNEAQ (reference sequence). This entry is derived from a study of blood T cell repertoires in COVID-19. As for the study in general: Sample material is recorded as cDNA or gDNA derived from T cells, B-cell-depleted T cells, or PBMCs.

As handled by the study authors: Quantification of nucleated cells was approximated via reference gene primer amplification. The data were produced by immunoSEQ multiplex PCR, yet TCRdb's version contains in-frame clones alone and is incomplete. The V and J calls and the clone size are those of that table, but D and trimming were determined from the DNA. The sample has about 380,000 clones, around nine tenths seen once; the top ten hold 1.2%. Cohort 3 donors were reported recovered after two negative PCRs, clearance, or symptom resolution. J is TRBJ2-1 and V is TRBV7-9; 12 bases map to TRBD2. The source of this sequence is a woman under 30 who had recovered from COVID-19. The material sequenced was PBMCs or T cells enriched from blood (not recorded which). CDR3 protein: CASSLPSGGVHEQFF. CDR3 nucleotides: TGTGCCAGCAGCTTACCTAGCGGGGGGGTTCATGAGCAGTTCTTC.